This TCR beta chain originates from a study of blood T cell repertoires in COVID-19. As for the study in general: T cells, B-cell-depleted T cells, or PBMCs supplied cDNA or gDNA.

In Cohort 3, a recovered donor had either two negative PCRs, clearance, or symptom resolution. Libraries were prepared by immunoSEQ multiplex PCR; TCRdb keeps only in-frame clonotypes and omits some of them. In the table there are 290,000 or so clones, 86% of which are singletons. Sequenced input: PBMCs or T cells enriched from blood (not recorded which). The sequence derives from a young woman who had recovered from COVID-19.

CDR3 amino acids: CASSLRTGATDTQYF. CDR3 nucleotide sequence: TGCGCCAGCAGCTTAAGGACAGGGGCCACAGATACGCAGTATTTT. The rearrangement joins TRBV5-1 to TRBJ2-3; 9 positions agree with TRBD1. The CDR3 contains 15 residues. The V gene's germline CDR1 is SGHRS and CDR2 YFSETQ. V was pared by 2 bases and J by 2 bases, with 3 bases of the junction left unmatched.